Listed here is a single T cell receptor (beta chain). The clone's antigen remains unknown. Base quality data are lacking; no much larger clone is found one base away. The entry originates in a study of OX40 agonist ivuxolimab in advanced cancers. Concerning the study at large: Ivuxolimab was a fully human IgG2 agonistic monoclonal antibody targeting the costimulatory receptor OX40 (CD134). Peripheral TCRbeta sequencing was intended to test whether TCR sequence diversity was altered and clonal T-cell expansion was caused by ivuxolimab. Partial responses occurred in three dose-escalation patients: two with cutaneous melanoma and one with hepatocellular carcinoma. The monotherapy dose-escalation portion (N = 52 patients) of the phase I ivuxolimab trial is reported in the paper. Intravenous ivuxolimab was administered to patients every 2 weeks at six dose levels: 0.01, 0.1, 0.3, 1.5, 3 and 10 mg/kg. Among the approximately 50 dose-escalation patients, some 20 had hepatocellular carcinoma, 15 melanoma, 9 renal cell carcinoma and 9 head and neck cancer. In the dose-escalation cohort, nearly 85% of patients were male, and the mean age was 60 years with a range of about 20 to 80. Prior anti-PD-1, anti-PD-L1 or anti-CTLA-4 therapy was permitted, and approximately 39% of dose-escalation patients had received checkpoint inhibitors. What the research found in general, with its limitations: After ivuxolimab, expanded clones were on average more numerous among CD8+ T cells than among CD4+ T cells. In the 0.1-3.0 mg/kg groups, partial responders were among the patients with the lowest normalized peripheral clonal expansion, particularly in CD8+ T cells. Low levels of normalized T-cell clonal expansion were also seen in some patients who did not respond. Antigen specificity was not determined for the clonally expanded peripheral T cells. At doses of 0.1 to 3.0 mg/kg, clonal expansion of both CD4+ and CD8+ T cells in blood was seen between baseline and week 6.

Including the terminal cysteine and phenylalanine, the CDR3 comprises 19 residues. Solely the CDR3 DNA is kept, with 57 bases framed from the first base. CDR1 and CDR2, per the germline V gene, are MGHRA and YSYEKL. The V end loses 1 base and the J end loses 0 bases, and a stretch of 19 bases separates them. For sequencing of the TCRbeta CDR3 region, genomic DNA was extracted from the sorted cells. The immunoSEQ Assay was used for sequencing of TCRbeta CDR3 regions. TCRdb took this table from immuneACCESS and kept in-frame rearrangements with V and J called. Such tables lack part of the clones; where checked against another copy, unresolved V genes explain under half of the gap, and the rest is unexplained. This sample is represented by around 83,000 clones; 88% of them were singletons. The ten largest clones add up to about 4% of the sample. Patients with a history of autoimmune disease or receiving systemic immunosuppression were excluded from the trial. Peripheral blood for TCR sequencing was drawn from every dose cohort at baseline, at cycle 4 day 1 and at cycle 7 day 1. The samples were taken from a phase I, first-in-human, multicenter, open-label dose-escalation trial of ivuxolimab. Adults with locally advanced or metastatic melanoma, renal cell carcinoma, hepatocellular carcinoma or head and neck squamous cell carcinoma were enrolled in the trial. Before TCR sequencing, CD4+ T cells and CD8+ T cells were sorted from peripheral blood as separate populations.

The sample in question was CD4+ or CD8+ T cells sorted from blood, obtained in a trial of the OX40 agonist ivuxolimab. The V and J genes are TRBV4-1 and TRBJ2-4; the D match is possibly TRBD1 or TRBD2, with 5 bases aligned in each. The origin of this receptor is an adult with an advanced solid tumor such as melanoma, head and neck, liver or kidney cancer. The encoded CDR3 is CASSQGLLSGALAKNIQYF. The DNA is TGCGCCAGCAGCCAAGGTCTCCTGTCCGGGGCCCTAGCCAAAAACATTCAGTACTTC.